This is a list of T cell receptor beta chains from one sample in a study of tumor T cells in aggressive B-cell lymphoma. Using immunoSEQ multiplex PCR, the repertoire was profiled, and TCRdb retains in-frame clones only, with some absent. The table shows approximately 7,300 clones, with about 80% occurring only once. The sample was tumor tissue. The receptors originated from an adult with diffuse large B cell lymphoma. Both conserved end residues are part of each CDR3. The D gene is left open where the match is weak. The listing skips clone size in some rows; elsewhere it reads once, few, many or a size class.

j_call v_call d_call clone_size cdr3_nt cdr3_aa
TRBJ2-3 TRBV7-7 NA NA TGTGCTAGCAGCCCTGCGGGTACAGATACGCAGTATTTT CASSPAGTDTQYF
TRBJ1-1 TRBV5-4 NA NA TGTGCCAGCAGCAGGGAGAAGAACACTGAAGCTTTCTTT CASSREKNTEAFF
TRBJ1-4 TRBV9 NA NA TGTGCCAGCAGCACGACAAGGAGGAGTGAAAAACTGTTTTTT CASSTTRRSEKLFF
TRBJ2-5 TRBV27 TRBD2 NA TGTGCCAGCAGTGAGGGACTAGCGGGGCTCCAAGAAACCCAGTACTTC CASSEGLAGLQETQYF
TRBJ2-7 TRBV25-1 NA NA TGTGCCAGCAGGGGCCGTGAAAGCTCCTACGAGCAGTACTTC CASRGRESSYEQYF
TRBJ2-1 TRBV7-8 NA NA TGTGCCAGCAGCACAAGACACCTGAGCTCCTACAATGAGCAGTTCTTC CASSTRHLSSYNEQFF
TRBJ1-6 TRBV30 NA NA TGTGCCTGGAGTGTTCCACGGGCCCTCCACTTT CAWSVPRALHF
TRBJ1-4 TRBV7-9 NA NA TGTGCCAGCAGCACCGTAGGGGCTGGCGGAGAAAAACTGTTTTTT CASSTVGAGGEKLFF
TRBJ2-7 TRBV6-5 NA NA TGTGTCAGCAGGCACACACAAGAATACTCCTACGAGCAGTACTTC CVSRHTQEYSYEQYF
TRBJ1-2 TRBV27 TRBD1 NA TGTGCCAGCAGTTCAGGACAGGTCTGGGGCTACATCTTC CASSSGQVWGYIF
TRBJ2-2 TRBV29-1 NA NA TGCAGCGTTGAGAACAGGGTGAACACCGGGGAGCTGTTTTTT CSVENRVNTGELFF
TRBJ2-1 TRBV28 NA NA TGTGCCAGCAGTTTCTGGCCCTACAATGAGCAGTTCTTC CASSFWPYNEQFF
TRBJ2-7 TRBV19 TRBD1 NA TGTGCCAGTAGTATTGGACAGGGGGCGTACGAGCAGTACTTC CASSIGQGAYEQYF
TRBJ2-7 TRBV7-2 TRBD2 NA TGTGCCAGCAGCTTAGTTACCCGAGCGGGAGGGCAAGAGCAGTACTTC CASSLVTRAGGQEQYF
TRBJ2-1 TRBV7-7 TRBD2 few TGTGCTAGCAGCTTACGAAGAACTAGCGGGTCGAATGAGCAGTTCTTC CASSLRRTSGSNEQFF
TRBJ2-1 TRBV2 NA NA TGTGCCAGCACCAAGGACTACGTCATCGATGAGCAGTTCTTC CASTKDYVIDEQFF
TRBJ2-3 TRBV29-1 TRBD1 few TGCAGCGTTGAAGATCGGGACAGGGCTACGCAGTATTTT CSVEDRDRATQYF
TRBJ2-4 TRBV9 TRBD2 once TGTGCCAGCAGCGGGACTAGCGGACAAAACATTCAGTACTTC CASSGTSGQNIQYF
TRBJ1-3 TRBV30 TRBD1 NA TGTGCCTGGAGTGCACAGGGGGCCGCTGGAAACACCATATATTTT CAWSAQGAAGNTIYF
TRBJ2-7 TRBV9 TRBD2 NA TGTGCCAGCAGCGGACTAGCGGGAGAGGGGGAGCAGTACTTC CASSGLAGEGEQYF
TRBJ1-2 TRBV28 NA NA TGTGCCAGCAGTCCGCTTCAGGGCTTCTATGGCTACACCTTC CASSPLQGFYGYTF
TRBJ2-1 TRBV30 TRBD2 few TGTGCCTGGAGTGTTGGGGGGGATGAGCAGTTCTTC CAWSVGGDEQFF
TRBJ2-1 TRBV27 TRBD2 NA TGTGCCAGCAGTCTCGGGACTAGCGGGAGTTCCTACAATGAGCAGTTCTTC CASSLGTSGSSYNEQFF